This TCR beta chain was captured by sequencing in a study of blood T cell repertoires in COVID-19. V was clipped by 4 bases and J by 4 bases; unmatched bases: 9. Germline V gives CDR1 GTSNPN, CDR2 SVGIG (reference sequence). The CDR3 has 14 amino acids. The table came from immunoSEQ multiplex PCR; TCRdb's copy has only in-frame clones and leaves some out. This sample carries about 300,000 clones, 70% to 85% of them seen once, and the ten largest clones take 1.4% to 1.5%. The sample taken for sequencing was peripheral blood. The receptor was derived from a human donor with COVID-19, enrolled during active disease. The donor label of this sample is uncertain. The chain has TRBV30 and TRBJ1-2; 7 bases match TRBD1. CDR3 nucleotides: TGTGCCTGGAATAAAGTAGGGGGCTTCTATGGCTACACCTTC. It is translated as CAWNKVGGFYGYTF.